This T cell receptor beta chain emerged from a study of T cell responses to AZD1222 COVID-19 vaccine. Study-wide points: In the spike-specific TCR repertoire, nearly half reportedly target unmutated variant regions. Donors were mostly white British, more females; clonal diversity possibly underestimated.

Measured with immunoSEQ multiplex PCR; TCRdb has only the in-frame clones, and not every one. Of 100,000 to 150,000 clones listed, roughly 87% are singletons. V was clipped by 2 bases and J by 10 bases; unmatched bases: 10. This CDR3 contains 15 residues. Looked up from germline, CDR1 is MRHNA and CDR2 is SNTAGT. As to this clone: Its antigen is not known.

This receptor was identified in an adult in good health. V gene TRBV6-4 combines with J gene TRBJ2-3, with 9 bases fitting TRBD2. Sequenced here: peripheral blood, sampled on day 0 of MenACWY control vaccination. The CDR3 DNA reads TGTGCCAGCAGTGACGGTAGCGGGGGACGAGAGGCGCAGTATTTT. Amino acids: CASSDGSGGREAQYF.